This T cell receptor beta chain was sequenced in a study of CD8 T cells in Susac syndrome. Notes on the study in general: In its TCR sequencing and HLA analysis, the study acknowledged that the number of individuals was relatively small.

CD8+ and CD4+ T cells circulating in blood were sequenced for TCR beta. The multiple sclerosis controls comprised treatment-naive patients whose relapsing-remitting disease was stable or active. As to this clonotype: Antigen specificity is unknown.

Random hexamers were used to reverse transcribe the RNA input (0.5 to 1 ug). TCRdb reanalysed the immunoSEQ multiplex PCR reads using MiXCR and keeps one entry per CDR3 protein. This table has 400,000 to 550,000 distinct CDR3 sequences, 85% appearing once. Trimming at V came to 5 bases and at J to 2 bases, leaving 7 bases not matched to a gene. The V gene's germline CDR1 is LNHDA and CDR2 SQIVND (reference sequence). This CDR3 has 16 amino acids. This receptor was taken from a human donor with multiple sclerosis. The specimen sequenced was CD8+ T cells from PBMCs. V and J are TRBV19 and TRBJ2-5, with 11 bases matching TRBD2. The CDR3 bases are TGTGCCAGTAGTTCCCTAGCGGGGGGCCTACAAGAGACCCAGTACTTC. Protein product: CASSSLAGGLQETQYF.